The 30 T cell receptor beta chains presented below share a single source sample, sequenced in a study of shared clonotypes between healthy human individuals. The method was immunoSEQ multiplex PCR; TCRdb's version includes in-frame clones alone and lacks a portion of them. The sample lists 2 million to 2.5 million clones; about nine tenths were seen once. Sequencing was performed on naive CD4+ T cells from PBMCs. Subset specified: CD45RA+ positively selected. The receptors were gathered from a man aged 18 to 30 in good health. Some clones in this sample may be carry-over from other donors' samples.

This chain connects TRBV5-1 to TRBJ1-4; 7 nucleotides match TRBD1. This CDR3 contains 16 residues. Germline V gene sequence: CDR1 SGHRS, CDR2 YFSETQ. The junction had 12 bases not matched to a gene; V was cut back by 4 bases and J by 6 bases. CDR3 protein: CASSLSRTGMDEKLFF. CDR3 nucleotide sequence: TGCGCCAGCAGCCTATCACGGACAGGAATGGATGAAAAACTGTTTTTT.

A single count supports this clone. V gene TRBV4-1 combines with J gene TRBJ2-1, with D possibly called TRBD1 or TRBD2 (5 bases each). The germline V gene has CDR1 MGHRA and CDR2 YSYEKL. V gave up 2 bases and J gave up 4 bases, with 9 bases separating them. This CDR3 comprises 14 residues. The chain's CDR3 is CASSQWGIYNEQFF. In nucleotides, the CDR3 is TGCGCCAGCAGCCAATGGGGGATTTACAATGAGCAGTTCTTC.

The chain joins TRBV28 to TRBJ2-1; D possibly corresponds to TRBD1 (5 bases). CDR1 and CDR2 from the germline V gene are MDHEN and SYDVKM. The CDR3 totals 13 residues. Trimming shortened V by 5 bases and J by 10 bases, and 15 bases separated the two germline ends. The chain's CDR3 is CASSPPGSREQFF. The CDR3 nucleotides are TGTGCCAGCAGTCCCCCAGGGTCTAGGGAGCAGTTCTTC.

V and J are TRBV5-4 and TRBJ2-1; TRBD1 matches 8 bases. The CDR3 is made up of 15 amino acids. The junction had 4 bases not matched to a gene; V was cut back by 0 bases and J by 5 bases. Germline loops: CDR1 SGHNT, CDR2 YYREEE (reference sequence). Written as DNA, the CDR3 is TGTGCCAGCAGCTTGGCGGACAGGGCTCACAATGAGCAGTTCTTC. Protein product: CASSLADRAHNEQFF.

The J gene is TRBJ1-6, the V gene TRBV7-9; TRBD1 aligns across 7 bases. Germline lookup yields CDR1 SEHNR and CDR2 FQNEAQ (reference sequence). The CDR3 is 15 residues long. The V and J ends lost 2 bases and 10 bases, in that order; junction bases with no gene match: 8. In DNA, the CDR3 is TGTGCCAGCAGCTTAAAGGGGGCGTCAGGATCACCCCTCCACTTT. Protein: CASSLKGASGSPLHF.

The chain employs TRBV5-1 and TRBJ2-3; TRBD2 aligns across 8 bases. This CDR3 has 15 residues. The J segment lost 4 bases and the V segment lost 3 bases, leaving 7 bases of the junction unmatched. Germline CDR1 SGHRS, CDR2 YFSETQ. The CDR3 bases are TGCGCCAGCAGCTACGGACTAGCTTATGCAGATACGCAGTATTTT. Translated: CASSYGLAYADTQYF. The full variable domain, with the rest looked up from reference TRBV5-1 and TRBJ2-3, is KAGVTQTPRYLIKTRGQQVTLSCSPISGHRSVSWYQQTPGQGLQFLFEYFSETQRNKGNFPGRFSGRQFSNSRSEMNVSTLELGDSALYLCASSYGLAYADTQYFGPGTRLTVL.

The chain combines TRBV5-1 with TRBJ1-3; 7 nucleotides line up with TRBD1. The CDR3 runs to 15 residues. V shed 0 bases and J 7 bases; nucleotides not matched to a gene: 7. Germline V gene data show CDR1 as SGHRS and CDR2 as YFSETQ. CDR3 in amino acids: CASSLETGLWNTIYF. DNA for the CDR3: TGCGCCAGCAGCTTGGAGACAGGGCTTTGGAACACCATATATTTT.

The chain links TRBV15 to TRBJ1-3; no definite D call. V gave up 6 bases and J gave up 4 bases, with 16 bases separating them. The CDR3 runs to 15 residues. Germline V gene data show CDR1 as LNHNV and CDR2 as YYDKDF (reference sequence). DNA for the CDR3: TGTGCCACCAGACCAGACGTAGGTTCCGGAAACACCATATATTTT. As protein: CATRPDVGSGNTIYF. The full variable domain, with the rest looked up from reference TRBV15 and TRBJ1-3, is DAMVIQNPRYQVTQFGKPVTLSCSQTLNHNVMYWYQQKSSQAPKLLFHYYDKDFNNEADTPDNFQSRRPNTSFCFLDIRSPGLGDTAMYLCATRPDVGSGNTIYFGEGSWLTVV.

As concerns this clone: Other DNA sequences of this sample code for an identical CDR3. The chain combines TRBV6-5 with TRBJ1-2; 7 bases agree with TRBD1. The CDR3 runs 13 residues. With V trimmed by 6 bases and J by 3 bases, 4 bases remained unmatched. Per the germline V gene, CDR1 is MNHEY and CDR2 is SVGAGI. CDR3 residues: CASSPGQYYGYTF. In DNA, the CDR3 is TGTGCCAGCAGCCCGGGACAGTACTATGGCTACACCTTC.

The chain carries TRBV18 and TRBJ1-1; tentative D call: TRBD1 (5 bases). The length of the CDR3 is 17 residues. The V end was cut by 1 base, the J end by 1 base, with 16 bases between. Germline assignment: CDR1 KGHSH and CDR2 LQKENI. CDR3 sequence reads: CASSPLLFGTTNTEAFF. The DNA of the CDR3 is TGTGCCAGCTCACCACTCCTTTTTGGGACTACGAACACTGAAGCTTTCTTT.

This clone was detected only once. This rearrangement joins TRBV6-5 to TRBJ1-4; D is uncertain. V shed 10 bases and J shed 6 bases, with 15 bases lying between them. The CDR3 covers 13 residues. The V gene's germline CDR1 is MNHEY and CDR2 SVGAGI. The CDR3 here is CATLDRSYEKLFF. The CDR3 DNA is TGTGCCACCCTGGATAGGAGTTATGAAAAACTGTTTTTT.

This chain connects TRBV7-3 to TRBJ2-3; TRBD2 matches 9 bases. Trimming removed 1 base from V and 6 bases from J; junction bases left unmatched: 14. Germline V lookup: CDR1 SGHTA, CDR2 FQGTGA. The CDR3 loop spans 18 amino acids. The CDR3 reads CASSLIGASSGRADTQYF. The CDR3, as DNA: TGTGCCAGCAGCTTAATAGGGGCTAGTAGCGGGAGAGCGGATACGCAGTATTTT. The full variable domain, in which reference TRBV7-3 and TRBJ2-3 provide the parts outside the CDR3, is GAGVSQTPSNKVTEKGKYVELRCDPISGHTALYWYRQSLGQGPEFLIYFQGTGAADDSGLPNDRFFAVRPEGSVSTLKIQRTERGDSAVYLCASSLIGASSGRADTQYFGPGTRLTVL.

This chain links TRBV7-2 with TRBJ2-1; TRBD2 matches at 16 bases. The length of the CDR3 is 17 residues. V gave up 4 bases and J gave up 8 bases; unmatched junction bases: 8. Germline loops: CDR1 SGHTA, CDR2 FQGNSA. The DNA for the CDR3 is TGTGCCAGCAGCTCTGAGGGACTAGCGGGAGGGCGGGATGAGCAGTTCTTC. Translating gives CASSSEGLAGGRDEQFF. The entire variable domain, with the rest obtained from reference TRBV7-2 and TRBJ2-1, is as follows: GAGVSQSPSNKVTEKGKDVELRCDPISGHTALYWYRQSLGQGLEFLIYFQGNSAPDKSGLPSDRFSAERTGGSVSTLTIQRTQQEDSAVYLCASSSEGLAGGRDEQFFGPGTRLTVL.

This rearrangement joins TRBV19 to TRBJ2-1; D gene ambiguous. This CDR3 spans 13 amino acids. The germline V gene encodes CDR1 LNHDA and CDR2 SQIVND (reference sequence). V was clipped by 3 bases and J by 8 bases, with 11 bases between them. The CDR3 protein is CASSIGQSDEQFF. DNA of the CDR3: TGTGCCAGTAGTATTGGGCAGAGTGATGAGCAGTTCTTC.

The J gene is TRBJ2-1, the V gene TRBV5-1, with D perhaps TRBD2 (6 bases). The CDR3 has 12 amino acids. The germline gives CDR1 SGHRS, CDR2 YFSETQ. V was trimmed by 7 bases and J by 6 bases, leaving 11 bases between them. The CDR3 bases are TGCGCCAGCGGGAGGCGTCCCAATGAGCAGTTCTTC. Amino acid sequence: CASGRRPNEQFF.

The V and J genes are TRBV11-2 and TRBJ2-7, with 10 nucleotides matching TRBD2. This CDR3 is built from 14 residues. V lost 5 bases to trimming and J lost 4 bases; unmatched junction nucleotides: 5. From germline, CDR1 is SGHAT and CDR2 FQNNGV. The CDR3 bases are TGTGCCAGCAGCCGGACTAGCGGACAATACGAGCAGTACTTC. The encoded protein is CASSRTSGQYEQYF.

The chain employs TRBV28 and TRBJ1-1; possibly TRBD1 for D (5 bases). Germline CDR1 reads MDHEN; CDR2 reads SYDVKM. Trimming shortened V by 7 bases and J by 4 bases, and 19 bases separated the two germline ends. The CDR3 sequence is 15 residues long. The CDR3 bases are TGTGCCAGCACCCCAAGGGACCGGGCGGTCACTGAAGCTTTCTTT. Its translation: CASTPRDRAVTEAFF.

The chain employs TRBV4-1 and TRBJ2-7; 8 bases map to TRBD2. After removal of 6 bases from V and 5 bases from J, the junction contained 9 bases not matched to a gene. CDR1 is MGHRA, CDR2 YSYEKL, per germline. The CDR3 loop spans 14 amino acids. CDR3 nucleotides: TGCGCCAGCAGTTCGCGGGAGCGGGGGAACGAGCAGTACTTC. Translation gives CASSSRERGNEQYF.

The chain links TRBV7-2 to TRBJ2-3; TRBD1 is a possible D gene (5 bases). The CDR3 length is 13 residues. Germline CDR1 and CDR2: SGHTA and FQGNSA. The ends were cut back, 1 base at V and 9 bases at J, with 11 bases in the middle. The CDR3 is CASSLGGIPTQYF. DNA of the CDR3: TGTGCCAGCAGCTTAGGGGGCATTCCAACGCAGTATTTT. Full variable domain (missing parts from reference TRBV7-2 and TRBJ2-3): GAGVSQSPSNKVTEKGKDVELRCDPISGHTALYWYRQSLGQGLEFLIYFQGNSAPDKSGLPSDRFSAERTGGSVSTLTIQRTQQEDSAVYLCASSLGGIPTQYFGPGTRLTVL.

V usage is TRBV4-3 and J usage is TRBJ2-1; D might be TRBD1 (6 bases). CDR3 length: 16 amino acids. CDR1 LGHNA and CDR2 YSLEER come from the germline V gene. Trimming left V 0 bases short and J 3 bases short, with 12 bases between. CDR3 DNA sequence: TGCGCCAGCAGCCAAGACAGGGGACGGCTCTACAATGAGCAGTTCTTC. It encodes CASSQDRGRLYNEQFF.

This clone occurred once. This chain uses TRBV6-5 with TRBJ2-4; TRBD1 is a possible D gene (5 bases). The CDR3 has 14 residues. CDR1 and CDR2 from the germline V gene are MNHEY and SVGAGI. Trimming took off 5 bases at V and 2 bases at J, with 10 bases between the two ends. CDR3 nucleotides: TGTGCCAGCAGTAGCAGGGATACCAAAAACATTCAGTACTTC. This codes for CASSSRDTKNIQYF.

CDR3 sequence (DNA): TGCGCCAGCAGCCAGAACCCGGTGGCGGGGCGGGGGGAGCAGTTCTTC. Protein sequence: CASSQNPVAGRGEQFF. V and J are TRBV4-1 and TRBJ2-1, with 7 bases fitting TRBD2. With 3 bases clipped from V and 10 bases from J, the junction kept 15 bases outside the gene matches. Germline lookup yields CDR1 MGHRA and CDR2 YSYEKL. The CDR3 contains 16 residues.

The genes are TRBV30 and TRBJ2-7; D perhaps matches TRBD1 (6 bases). The germline V gene has CDR1 GTSNPN and CDR2 SVGIG (reference sequence). Trimming removed 0 bases at V and 6 bases at J, with 15 bases between. There are 14 residues in the CDR3. The CDR3: CAWSVRSRGTEQYF. The DNA for the CDR3 is TGTGCCTGGAGTGTAAGGAGCAGGGGTACCGAGCAGTACTTC.

The J gene is TRBJ2-5, the V gene TRBV7-2, with 12 bases lining up with TRBD2. CDR1 is SGHTA and CDR2 is FQGNSA in the germline V gene. With V trimmed by 5 bases and J by 5 bases, 18 bases remained unmatched. The CDR3 loop spans 19 amino acids. CDR3 amino acids: CASSPLGGLAGGLRETQYF. Written as DNA, the CDR3 is TGTGCCAGCAGCCCCCTCGGGGGTCTAGCGGGAGGGCTACGGGAGACCCAGTACTTC.

The rearrangement joins TRBV5-1 to TRBJ1-2; no clear D gene. CDR3 length equals 14 residues. V was shortened by 0 bases and J by 4 bases, with 10 bases between the two germline ends. Germline CDR1 SGHRS, CDR2 YFSETQ. DNA for the CDR3: TGCGCCAGCAGCTTGGGTAGACAAGGCTATGGCTACACCTTC. Protein sequence: CASSLGRQGYGYTF. Complete variable domain (other parts from reference TRBV5-1 and TRBJ1-2): KAGVTQTPRYLIKTRGQQVTLSCSPISGHRSVSWYQQTPGQGLQFLFEYFSETQRNKGNFPGRFSGRQFSNSRSEMNVSTLELGDSALYLCASSLGRQGYGYTFGSGTRLTVV.

The gene calls are TRBV11-2 and TRBJ1-1, with 10 bases identical to TRBD1. CDR3 length equals 15 residues. Germline V lookup: CDR1 SGHAT, CDR2 FQNNGV. V dropped 4 bases and J dropped 6; count of bases not matched to a gene: 8. CDR3 in DNA: TGTGCCAGCAGCTCAATTCGGGACAGGGGCCCTGAAGCTTTCTTT. Translation: CASSSIRDRGPEAFF.

This clone was found once. Other DNA sequences in this sample translate to the same CDR3. The rearrangement uses TRBV18 and TRBJ2-3, with D unclear. Germline lookup yields CDR1 KGHSH and CDR2 LQKENI. The V gene lost 3 bases and the J gene lost 6 bases, with 7 bases spanning the gap. The CDR3 length is 12 residues. The CDR3 region has the DNA TGTGCCAGCTCACCGTTGTTGGATACGCAGTATTTT. Its protein product is CASSPLLDTQYF.

V is TRBV5-1 and J is TRBJ1-1; D perhaps matches TRBD1 (5 bases). Germline CDR1 is SGHRS and CDR2 is YFSETQ. V was cut by 4 bases and J by 3 bases, with 19 bases left in between. The CDR3 sequence is 16 residues long. DNA of the CDR3: TGCGCCAGCAGCCCGCATATCGGGGTGGGGGACACTGAAGCTTTCTTT. Amino acids: CASSPHIGVGDTEAFF.

This chain joins TRBV4-1 and TRBJ2-5; D is uncertain. Deletions cut 0 bases from V and 5 bases from J, with 16 bases between. Per germline, CDR1 MGHRA and CDR2 YSYEKL. The CDR3 is 16 residues long. CDR3 nucleotide sequence: TGCGCCAGCAGCCAAGATGGGTTCAGGAGTGGGGAGACCCAGTACTTC. Its protein is CASSQDGFRSGETQYF.

The chain carries TRBV4-2 and TRBJ2-1; 9 positions match TRBD2. With V trimmed by 2 bases and J by 8 bases, 19 bases remained unmatched. CDR3 size: 19 residues. Germline V gives CDR1 LGHNA, CDR2 YNFKEQ. The CDR3 DNA reads TGTGCCAGCAGCCAACGGTCCCACCGGGCGGGAGGGCCTTTGTATGAGCAGTTCTTC. Residues: CASSQRSHRAGGPLYEQFF.